The clone carrying this T cell receptor (beta chain) was counted many times. Not enrolled were patients with uncontrolled infection, other autoimmune disease, pregnancy or lactation. TCR beta CDR3 regions were amplified from RNA transcripts. HTBI primers were employed in a first-round RT-PCR of the TCR CDR3. MiXCR, run by TCRdb on the multiplex PCR reads, gives a single entry per CDR3 protein. The data contain about 560,000 distinct CDR3 sequences, around 17% of them seen just once; the ten biggest clones take up 18%. These data come from a study of T cells in Graves' hyperthyroidism and ophthalmopathy. V gave up 6 bases and J gave up 2 bases, with 13 bases separating them. There are 15 residues in the CDR3. Germline CDR1 reads SEHNR; CDR2 reads FQNEAQ (reference sequence).

The chain recombines TRBV7-9 with TRBJ2-2; D is perhaps TRBD1 or TRBD2 (5 bases each). The specimen sequenced was blood. This receptor was obtained from a woman between 18 and 29 years old with Graves' hyperthyroidism. The CDR3, as DNA: TGTGCCAGCAGGAGTGGGACCCACAACACCGGGGAGCTGTTTTTT. Its protein product is CASRSGTHNTGELFF. Supplemented by reference TRBV7-9 and TRBJ2-2, the full variable domain reads DTGVSQNPRHKITKRGQNVTFRCDPISEHNRLYWYRQTLGQGPEFLTYFQNEAQLEKSRLLSDRFSAERPKGSFSTLEIQRTEQGDSAMYLCASRSGTHNTGELFFGEGSRLTVL.